Following are 26 T cell receptor beta chains from one sample sequenced in a study of T cell responses to AZD1222 COVID-19 vaccine (dated by TCRdb to the early 2020s). The receptor library was made with the immunoSEQ multiplex PCR assay. TCRdb obtained this table from immuneACCESS and retained in-frame rearrangements with V and J assigned. These tables miss some clones; where compared with another copy, unresolved V genes account for less than half of the shortfall, and the remainder is unexplained. This sample holds under 140,000 clones; 88% were observed only once. The ten largest clones capture 1.5% to 2% of the sample. This specimen's time point label, interpreted: baseline before first vaccination. Sample: peripheral blood, taken on day 0 of AZD1222 vaccination. The receptors originated from an adult in good health.

The chain couples TRBV4-1 to TRBJ1-3; tentative D call: TRBD1 (5 bases). CDR1 and CDR2 (germline): MGHRA, YSYEKL. CDR3 length equals 16 residues. V was pared by 3 bases and J by 0 bases, with 12 bases between. CDR3 coding DNA: TGCGCCAGCAGCCAGGGGGGACCGACCTCTGGAAACACCATATATTTT. As protein: CASSQGGPTSGNTIYF.

On this clone: Other nucleotide sequences in the sample specify the same CDR3. This chain links TRBV7-9 with TRBJ1-3, with a tentative D call TRBD1 (6 bases). CDR1 is SEHNR and CDR2 is FQNEAQ in the germline V gene (reference sequence). The CDR3 has 15 amino acids. Trimming removed 5 bases at V and 0 bases at J, with 11 bases between. CDR3 in DNA: TGTGCCAGCAGCAAACAGGGCGCCTCTGGAAACACCATATATTTT. Translated: CASSKQGASGNTIYF.

This chain connects TRBV30 to TRBJ1-3; the D gene is possibly TRBD1 (6 bases). CDR1 is GTSNPN and CDR2 is SVGIG in the germline V gene (reference sequence). V was cut by 3 bases and J by 4 bases, with 13 bases left in between. The CDR3 has 14 amino acids. DNA for the CDR3: TGTGCCTGGAGCATAACGGGGGGCGGAAACACCATATATTTT. Amino acids: CAWSITGGGNTIYF.

As for this clone: Sequence at one end of the junction differs from germline and may be a read error. V usage is TRBV3-1 (or the pseudogene TRBV3-2) and J usage is TRBJ1-2, with D possibly being TRBD1 (6 bases). Germline assignment: CDR1 LGHDT and CDR2 YNNKEL (reference sequence). The CDR3 consists of 14 residues. The CDR3 sequence: CASTQQGTSYGYTF. DNA of the CDR3: TGTGCCAGCACCCAACAGGGAACCTCCTATGGCTACACCTTC.

The chain carries TRBV20-1 and TRBJ1-1; D gene unclear. The CDR3 consists of 11 residues. Germline V gene data show CDR1 as DFQATT and CDR2 as SNEGSKA (reference sequence). V was shortened by 7 bases and J by 1 base, with 7 bases between the two germline ends. CDR3 region: CSELKNTEAFF. For the CDR3, the DNA is TGCAGTGAGCTGAAGAACACTGAAGCTTTCTTT.

In this sample, this clone is medium-sized (0.01 to 0.1%). This sequence joins TRBV14 and TRBJ2-1; 10 bases fit TRBD2. Per germline, CDR1 SGHDN and CDR2 FVKESK. V shed 4 bases and J 7 bases; nucleotides not matched to a gene: 7. The CDR3 has 15 residues. CDR3 sequence: CASSPSGLARNEQFF. DNA of the CDR3: TGTGCCAGCAGCCCCTCGGGACTAGCGAGGAATGAGCAGTTCTTC.

The sample holds a few counts of this clone. The chain recombines TRBV10-3 with TRBJ2-1, with D hard to call. The CDR3 contains 11 residues. With 10 bases removed from V and 5 bases from J, the gap between germline ends came to 9 bases. Germline lookup yields CDR1 ENHRY and CDR2 SYGVKD. The CDR3 DNA is TGTGCCACTGGCGCTAACAATGAGCAGTTCTTC. This codes for CATGANNEQFF.

J is TRBJ2-7 and V is TRBV6-6; D gene ambiguous. The CDR3 runs to 13 residues. V was clipped by 0 bases and J by 3 bases, with 6 bases between them. Germline V gene lookup returns CDR1 MNHNY and CDR2 SVGAGI (reference sequence). The chain's CDR3 is CASSYSGNYEQYF. The CDR3 region has the DNA TGTGCCAGCAGTTACTCGGGGAACTACGAGCAGTACTTC.

The chain's CDR3 is CARGQMNTEAFF. The CDR3 DNA follows: TGTGCCAGGGGACAGATGAACACTGAAGCTTTCTTT. This sequence joins TRBV2 and TRBJ1-1, with TRBD1 matching over 7 bases. J was trimmed by 0 bases and V by 9 bases; bases with no gene match: 1. From germline, CDR1 is SNHLY and CDR2 FYNNEI. The CDR3 has 12 residues.

The chain recombines TRBV6-5 with TRBJ2-7; 7 nucleotides align to TRBD2. After removal of 8 bases from V and 4 bases from J, the junction contained 5 bases not matched to a gene. Germline V gives CDR1 MNHEY, CDR2 SVGAGI. This CDR3 is 12 amino acids long. The CDR3 region is CASGGDPYEQYF. The DNA for the CDR3 is TGTGCCAGCGGGGGGGATCCTTACGAGCAGTACTTC.

The chain has TRBV19 and TRBJ1-2, with D perhaps matching TRBD1 (6 bases). CDR3 length: 15 amino acids. Germline values: CDR1 LNHDA, CDR2 SQIVND (reference sequence). Trimming left V 4 bases short and J 3 bases short, with 15 bases between. The CDR3 loop is CASSRGPGADYGYTF. In DNA, the CDR3 is TGTGCCAGTAGTAGGGGGCCAGGGGCAGACTATGGCTACACCTTC. The entire variable domain, with the rest obtained from reference TRBV19 and TRBJ1-2, is as follows: DGGITQSPKYLFRKEGQNVTLSCEQNLNHDAMYWYRQDPGQGLRLIYYSQIVNDFQKGDIAEGYSVSREKKESFPLTVTSAQKNPTAFYLCASSRGPGADYGYTFGSGTRLTVV.

This chain joins TRBV10-2 and TRBJ2-7, with D hard to call. The CDR3 totals 15 residues. The V gene's germline CDR1 is WSHSY and CDR2 SAAADI. Trimming cost V 4 bases and J 0 bases, with 13 bases left between them. The CDR3: CASSGPTAGSYEQYF. The CDR3 region has the DNA TGCGCCAGCAGTGGTCCTACGGCCGGCTCCTACGAGCAGTACTTC.

This chain uses TRBV3-1 (or the pseudogene TRBV3-2) with TRBJ2-7, with 11 bases identical to TRBD2. CDR1 and CDR2 from the germline V gene are LGHDT and YNNKEL (reference sequence). The CDR3 contains 15 residues. After removal of 5 bases from V and 3 bases from J, the junction contained 6 bases not matched to a gene. The CDR3 nucleotides read TGTGCCAGCAGCAAAACTAGCGGGAGTGTCTACGAGCAGTACTTC. Its translation: CASSKTSGSVYEQYF.

This clone appeared a single time. The rearrangement joins TRBV5-1 to TRBJ1-2; D remains ambiguous. V dropped 0 bases and J dropped 2 bases, with 5 bases sitting between them. The CDR3 extends over 13 amino acids. Germline V gives CDR1 SGHRS, CDR2 YFSETQ. CDR3 sequence (DNA): TGCGCCAGCAGCTTGGGGGTAAACTATGGCTACACCTTC. Protein sequence: CASSLGVNYGYTF.

This clone occurred once. The chain combines TRBV18 with TRBJ2-3; perhaps TRBD1 as D (5 bases). V gave up 3 bases and J gave up 0 bases, with 13 bases separating them. The CDR3 loop spans 16 amino acids. The V gene's germline CDR1 is KGHSH and CDR2 LQKENI. The CDR3 loop is CASSPYAQGSTDTQYF. CDR3 in DNA: TGTGCCAGCTCACCTTACGCCCAGGGCAGCACAGATACGCAGTATTTT.

The gene calls are TRBV5-4 and TRBJ2-1; D uncertain. CDR3 length equals 13 residues. Germline V gene sequence: CDR1 SGHNT, CDR2 YYREEE (reference sequence). V lost 0 bases and J lost 3, with 4 bases in between. The CDR3, as DNA: TGTGCCAGCAGCTTGGCGCTCTACAATGAGCAGTTCTTC. Its translation: CASSLALYNEQFF.

The chain carries TRBV29-1 and TRBJ1-1; a possible D gene is TRBD1 (6 bases). The V end lost 7 bases, the J end lost 5 bases, and 14 bases lay between the germline ends. Germline V gives CDR1 SQVTM, CDR2 ANQGSEA. The CDR3 has 12 amino acids. The CDR3 DNA reads as TGCAGCGGTGGGACAAAAAAGACTGAAGCTTTCTTT. Translated, it gives CSGGTKKTEAFF.

This clone turned up a few times. The chain joins TRBV4-2 to TRBJ1-5; the D gene is possibly TRBD1 (5 bases). Trimming cost V 5 bases and J 5 bases, with 13 bases left between them. The CDR3 loop spans 14 amino acids. CDR1 is LGHNA, CDR2 YNFKEQ, per germline. For the CDR3, the DNA is TGTGCCAGCAGCATAATAGGGGAAGATCAGCCCCAGCATTTT. Protein: CASSIIGEDQPQHF.

This clone was counted ten times or more. The chain carries TRBV27 and TRBJ1-1; D remains unclear. Trimming removed 2 bases from V and 3 bases from J, with 13 bases in between. This CDR3 is built from 15 residues. CDR1 is MNHEY, CDR2 SMNVEV, per germline (reference sequence). The CDR3 here is CASSLTARIYTEAFF. In nucleotides, the CDR3 is TGTGCCAGCAGTTTAACGGCCCGAATTTACACTGAAGCTTTCTTT.

The chain is built from TRBV6-5 and TRBJ1-2; D is unresolved. Per the germline V gene, CDR1 is MNHEY and CDR2 is SVGAGI. V dropped 7 bases and J dropped 4 bases, with 16 bases sitting between them. CDR3 length: 14 amino acids. The CDR3 DNA reads TGTGCCAGCACCGCGGCGGGGTGGCTCTATGGCTACACCTTC. Protein: CASTAAGWLYGYTF.

As to this clone: The sample has other DNA sequences that encode this CDR3 too. The chain is built from TRBV11-2 and TRBJ1-5; 7 bases map to TRBD1. The CDR3 is 15 amino acids. The trim removed 0 bases at V and 2 bases at J, leaving 1 base unmatched. The V gene's germline CDR1 is SGHAT and CDR2 FQNNGV. The CDR3 DNA sequence: TGTGCCAGCAGCTTAGACACAGGGGGCAATCAGCCCCAGCATTTT. This gives the protein CASSLDTGGNQPQHF.

The chain is built from TRBV19 and TRBJ1-1; no clear D gene. The V gene's germline CDR1 is LNHDA and CDR2 SQIVND (reference sequence). This CDR3 region has 12 residues. The ends were cut back, 5 bases at V and 10 bases at J, with 14 bases in the middle. Here the CDR3 DNA reads TGTGCCAGTAGTGTTTCACAGAGCGGAGCTTTCTTT. This encodes CASSVSQSGAFF.

For the CDR3, the DNA is TGTGCCAGCAGCCTAGCAGGGGGACTTACCAAAAACATTCAGTACTTC. Translated: CASSLAGGLTKNIQYF. This sequence joins TRBV3-1 (or the pseudogene TRBV3-2) and TRBJ2-4; tentatively, D is TRBD1 (7 bases). Germline values: CDR1 LGHDT, CDR2 YNNKEL (reference sequence). V was trimmed by 4 bases and J by 2 bases, leaving 15 bases between them. The CDR3 runs to 16 residues.

V usage is TRBV7-2 and J usage is TRBJ1-1, with no clear D. The CDR3 contains 14 residues. V gave up 1 base and J gave up 4 bases, with 10 bases separating them. CDR1 is SGHTA, CDR2 FQGNSA, per germline. CDR3 DNA sequence: TGTGCCAGCAGCTTAGGTTTATTCGTCACTGAAGCTTTCTTT. This sequence encodes CASSLGLFVTEAFF.

This chain links TRBV12-3 or TRBV12-4 with TRBJ1-5; weak D call: TRBD1 (6 bases). This CDR3 region has 13 residues. With 6 bases removed from V and 7 bases from J, the gap between germline ends came to 13 bases. The CDR3 loop is CASSPGQGQPQHF. In DNA, the CDR3 is TGTGCCAGCAGCCCAGGTCAGGGGCAGCCCCAGCATTTT.

The CDR3 protein is CASSSGLGNYEQYF. As DNA, the CDR3 is TGTGCCAGCAGCTCAGGACTAGGAAACTACGAGCAGTACTTC. The J gene is TRBJ2-7, the V gene TRBV4-2; 7 bases align to TRBD2. The CDR3 runs 14 residues. CDR1 and CDR2 from the germline V gene are LGHNA and YNFKEQ. With 5 bases clipped from V and 3 bases from J, the junction kept 7 bases outside the gene matches.